Shown below are 23 T cell receptor beta chains from a single sample sequenced in a study of regulatory T cells in long-lasting Graves disease. Investigators prepared the TCR beta libraries by applying iRepertoire HTBI primers and Arm-PCR of CDR3 regions. A single record per CDR3 protein comes from TCRdb applying MiXCR to the multiplex PCR reads. Seen here are 500,000 to 700,000 distinct CDR3 sequences, around 30% observed once, and the top ten hold 40% to 50%. As for time point: persistent/refractory GD, antithyroid drugs over 5 years with positive TRAb. Making the TCR library involved RNA that had been extracted from PBMCs. Sequences were derived from peripheral blood mononuclear cells (PBMCs), sampled when the disease was refractory, from a patient treated with antithyroid drugs. These TCRs come from a female donor with Graves disease.

This clonotype was observed a few times. V and J are TRBV10-1 and TRBJ2-7, with 8 positions matching TRBD2. Looked up from germline, CDR1 is WNHNN and CDR2 is SYGVQD (reference sequence). V shed 9 bases and J 3 bases; nucleotides not matched to a gene: 10. CDR3 length: 14 residues. The CDR3 sequence: CASRGGRISYEQYF. CDR3 nucleotides: TGCGCCAGTAGGGGCGGGAGGATCAGCTACGAGCAGTACTTC.

The rearrangement joins TRBV6-1 to TRBJ1-6, with D maybe TRBD1 (5 bases). V dropped 6 bases and J dropped 4 bases, with 13 bases sitting between them. CDR1 is MNHNS and CDR2 is SASEGT in the germline V gene. The CDR3 has 15 residues. The CDR3 region has the DNA TGTGCCAGCAGAGCGGACAAGCCTTATAATTCACCCCTCCACTTT. Protein: CASRADKPYNSPLHF.

The count of this clonotype is one. A read error may account for a junction end that differs from germline. The J gene is TRBJ1-4, the V gene TRBV7-9; D may be TRBD1 (5 bases). This CDR3 is 14 amino acids long. CDR1 is SEHNR, CDR2 FQNEAQ, per germline (reference sequence). CDR3 DNA sequence: TGTGCCAGCAGCTTAGCGACAGTAGATGAAGAACTGTTTTTT. Protein product: CASSLATVDEELFF.

In this sample, this clonotype turned up a few times. The genes are TRBV7-2 and TRBJ1-1; 10 bases map to TRBD1. Germline V gene lookup returns CDR1 SGHTA and CDR2 FQGNSA. The CDR3 has 16 residues. V lost 5 bases, J lost 2 bases, and 8 bases stayed unmatched. CDR3 in DNA: TGTGCCAGCAGCAACTCCCGGGACAGGGGAAACACTGAAGCTTTCTTT. It specifies CASSNSRDRGNTEAFF.

The chain has TRBV18 and TRBJ2-7, with D perhaps TRBD1 (5 bases). The CDR3 consists of 16 residues. Germline CDR1 and CDR2: KGHSH and LQKENI. The V and J ends lost 0 bases and 3 bases respectively, with 15 bases between them. CDR3 sequence reads: CASSPPGLGAIYEQYF. In DNA, the CDR3 is TGTGCCAGCTCACCACCGGGGTTAGGGGCCATCTACGAGCAGTACTTC.

With regard to this clonotype: A read error may explain this, as a much larger clone is one base away. The CDR3 nucleotides read TGTGCCAGTAATCAGGGGGCCGACGAGCAGTACTTC. It encodes CASNQGADEQYF. The chain joins TRBV30 to TRBJ2-7, with TRBD1 identical over 8 bases. Per germline, CDR1 GTSNPN and CDR2 SVGIG (reference sequence). CDR3 size: 12 residues. Losses at the gene ends were 8 bases for V and 5 bases for J; bases not matched to a gene: 8.

V and J are TRBV7-3 and TRBJ1-1, with a tentative D call TRBD1 (5 bases). The V end lost 6 bases, the J end lost 3 bases, and 11 bases lay between the germline ends. Germline CDR1 reads SGHTA; CDR2 reads FQGTGA. The CDR3 has 13 amino acids. The chain's CDR3 is CASSRDLDTEAFF. The CDR3 DNA reads TGTGCCAGCAGTCGGGACCTTGACACTGAAGCTTTCTTT.

This clonotype was picked up a small number of times. The chain employs TRBV6-1 and TRBJ1-3, with D hard to call. Germline CDR1 MNHNS, CDR2 SASEGT. Trimming left V 1 base short and J 4 bases short, with 11 bases between. This CDR3 is built from 15 residues. The CDR3 loop is CASSEGSSRGNTIYF. CDR3 nucleotide sequence: TGTGCCAGCAGTGAAGGATCATCACGGGGAAACACCATATATTTT.

This clonotype was found a few times. The chain uses TRBV27 and TRBJ2-7; TRBD1 might be the D (5 bases). The germline V and J ends were trimmed by 4 bases and 7 bases, with 20 bases remaining between them. From germline, CDR1 is MNHEY and CDR2 SMNVEV (reference sequence). This CDR3 region has 15 residues. The CDR3 DNA is TGTGCCAGCAGTTCCCCACAGGACCCTGCCTTGGAGCAGTACTTC. Protein product: CASSSPQDPALEQYF.

The chain combines TRBV10-3 with TRBJ1-2; D is uncertain. Deletions cut 7 bases from V and 0 bases from J, with 9 bases between. This CDR3 has 13 amino acids. Germline-derived CDR1 and CDR2 are ENHRY and SYGVKD. The CDR3 region is CAIIGPSNYGYTF. The CDR3 DNA reads as TGTGCCATCATTGGGCCTTCTAACTATGGCTACACCTTC.

This clonotype was detected a few times. The chain combines TRBV7-2 with TRBJ1-1, with 7 bases matching TRBD1. This CDR3 spans 12 amino acids. V lost 3 bases and J lost 11; bases outside the gene matches: 6. Looked up from germline, CDR1 is SGHTA and CDR2 is FQGNSA. CDR3 in amino acids: CASSLDRLKAFF. The DNA of the CDR3 is TGTGCCAGCAGCTTGGACAGGTTAAAGGCTTTCTTT.

This clonotype was detected only a few times. As DNA, the CDR3 is TGTGCCAGCAGCCTACGAACAGGGAGTGGCACTGAAGCTTTCTTT. Protein product: CASSLRTGSGTEAFF. The V and J genes are TRBV7-8 and TRBJ1-1, with D perhaps TRBD1 (6 bases). Deletions cut 5 bases from V and 4 bases from J, with 17 bases between. Germline CDR1 reads SGHVS; CDR2 reads FQNEAQ. CDR3 length: 15 amino acids.

The CDR3 spells CSVEREDPLQYF. DNA for the CDR3: TGCAGCGTTGAAAGGGAAGACCCCCTACAGTACTTC. The J gene is TRBJ2-5, the V gene TRBV29-1; D is unclear. The germline CDR1 and CDR2 sequences are SQVTM and ANQGSEA. Between the trimmed V and J ends, which lost 2 bases and 11 bases, there was a span of 15 bases. This CDR3 has 12 residues. Supplemented by reference TRBV29-1 and TRBJ2-5, the full variable domain reads SAVISQKPSRDICQRGTSLTIQCQVDSQVTMMFWYRQQPGQSLTLIATANQGSEATYESGFVIDKFPISRPNLTFSTLTVSNMSPEDSSIYLCSVEREDPLQYFGPGTRLLVL.

The genes are TRBV6-1 and TRBJ1-1, with D possibly being TRBD1 (5 bases). Germline CDR1 is MNHNS and CDR2 is SASEGT. Trimming removed 8 bases from V and 10 bases from J, with 17 bases in between. The CDR3 spans 12 residues. CDR3 loop: CASRGGIQGAFF. CDR3 sequence (DNA): TGTGCCAGCCGCGGCGGGATTCAGGGAGCTTTCTTT.

The rearrangement joins TRBV6-2 or TRBV6-3 to TRBJ1-5; 10 nucleotides match TRBD1. CDR1 is MNHEY, CDR2 SVGEGT, per germline. Germline trimming cut 5 bases from V and 6 bases from J; bases unmatched to any gene: 7. The CDR3 has 15 residues. CDR3 nucleotides: TGTGCCAGCAGTGGCTGGGACAGGGGAAGTCAGCCCCAGCATTTT. Its translation is CASSGWDRGSQPQHF.

For the CDR3, the DNA is TGTGCCAGCAGTTACCGGACAAACTACGAGCAGTACTTC. Translating it yields CASSYRTNYEQYF. This chain links TRBV6-9 with TRBJ2-7, with D tentatively TRBD1 (5 bases). The CDR3 spans 13 residues. Trimming left V 3 bases short and J 3 bases short, with 9 bases between. The germline V gene encodes CDR1 MNHGY and CDR2 SVAAGI.

This clonotype appeared many times. The genes are TRBV2 and TRBJ1-2; D is ambiguous. Trimming stripped 3 bases from V and 4 bases from J, with 15 bases between. CDR1 and CDR2 from the germline V gene are SNHLY and FYNNEI. This CDR3 region has 15 residues. In DNA, the CDR3 is TGTGCCAGCAGTGAGGGTACCTTGAGAGCCTATGGCTACACCTTC. Translated, it gives CASSEGTLRAYGYTF.

Points on this clonotype: It may be a read error: a sequence one base away is much more abundant. V gene TRBV12-3 or TRBV12-4 combines with J gene TRBJ1-2; 7 nucleotides match TRBD1. J was trimmed by 8 bases and V by 5 bases; bases with no gene match: 11. The CDR3 has 14 amino acids. In DNA form, the CDR3 reads TGTGCCAGCAGTCGCAGGACAGGACCAGCCGGCTACACCTTC. Its translation: CASSRRTGPAGYTF.

The CDR3 nucleotides are TGTGCCAGCACCCCGGGGAGCGACCCCTACGAGCAGTACTTC. It specifies CASTPGSDPYEQYF. The chain employs TRBV7-9 and TRBJ2-7, with D tentatively TRBD2 (5 bases). The germline V gene encodes CDR1 SEHNR and CDR2 FQNEAQ (reference sequence). CDR3 length: 14 amino acids. Trimming cost V 7 bases and J 2 bases, with 15 bases left between them.

This clonotype was detected ten times or more. The chain employs TRBV6-1 and TRBJ1-3, with D perhaps matching TRBD1 (5 bases). From germline, CDR1 is MNHNS and CDR2 SASEGT. V was pared by 6 bases and J by 3 bases, with 15 bases between. The CDR3 contains 15 residues. The CDR3: CASRVGGSVGNTIYF. CDR3 sequence (DNA): TGTGCCAGCAGAGTTGGGGGGTCGGTTGGAAACACCATATATTTT.

This clonotype was recorded many times. J is TRBJ1-1 and V is TRBV6-1, with D unresolved. V was cut by 5 bases and J by 4 bases, with 11 bases left in between. CDR1 is MNHNS, CDR2 SASEGT, per germline. This CDR3 comprises 13 residues. The CDR3 coding sequence is TGTGCCAGCAGTACCGGGTTTTCCACTGAAGCTTTCTTT. This encodes CASSTGFSTEAFF.

This clonotype was counted a few times. The chain uses TRBV6-1 and TRBJ1-6; D may be TRBD1 (6 bases). Per germline, CDR1 MNHNS and CDR2 SASEGT. The germline V and J ends were trimmed by 4 bases and 7 bases, with 11 bases remaining between them. The CDR3 totals 14 residues. DNA for the CDR3: TGTGCCAGCAGTGCTACAGGGCAAAATTCACCCCTCCACTTT. Protein product: CASSATGQNSPLHF.

This chain connects TRBV12-3 or TRBV12-4 to TRBJ2-7, with TRBD2 identical over 10 bases. The CDR3 is 17 residues long. V was pared by 5 bases and J by 6 bases, with 16 bases of the junction left unmatched. CDR3 protein: CASSILAGVRPMSEQYF. The CDR3 region has the DNA TGTGCCAGCAGTATTCTAGCGGGAGTTCGCCCCATGTCCGAGCAGTACTTC.